The TCR beta chain under discussion was sequenced for a study of shared clonotypes between healthy human individuals. Broader study findings: Memory subsets generally showed smaller estimated richness than naive subsets did.

The germline gives CDR1 SQVTM, CDR2 ANQGSEA. The CDR3 contains 14 residues. The V segment lost 7 bases and the J segment 4 bases; nucleotides outside the gene matches: 11. Sequencing used immunoSEQ multiplex PCR; TCRdb keeps in-frame clones, though not all of them. This table holds approximately 1.5 million clones, around 98% found once. About this clone itself: As yet, its antigen is unknown.

The sample consisted of naive CD4+ T cells sorted from blood. As to subset: CD45RA+ positively selected. The TCR was taken from a young man in good health. This chain joins TRBV29-1 and TRBJ2-5; 8 bases line up with TRBD2. CDR3 sequence (DNA): TGCAGCGCCCAGCTCGGGGCGGGAGGAGAGACCCAGTACTTC. It yields the protein CSAQLGAGGETQYF.